This TCR beta chain was recorded in a study of CD8+ T cells in alopecia areata. Study in general: A 6-month off-drug phase came after tofacitinib, which had lasted 6 to 18 months. Study-wide points: Possibly as an HLA-related effect, TCR sharing across patients appeared less clear than in mice.

Following extraction, RNA underwent reverse transcription to cDNA, which served as the sequencing template. Libraries were prepared by immunoSEQ multiplex PCR; TCRdb keeps only in-frame clonotypes and omits some of them. Here the sample spans around 250,000 clones, around two thirds being singletons. There are a few counts of this clone. Its antigen is currently unknown. The CDR3 extends over 15 amino acids. Trimming took 1 base from V and 0 from J, leaving 6 bases between them. From germline, CDR1 is LGHNA and CDR2 YNFKEQ. This specimen consisted of CD4+ T cells sorted from blood, obtained at week 0. This chain links TRBV4-2 with TRBJ2-2; D unresolved. This receptor was identified in a human donor with alopecia areata. Here the CDR3 reads CASSQGRSNTGELFF. The CDR3 nucleotides read TGTGCCAGCAGCCAAGGACGCTCGAACACCGGGGAGCTGTTTTTT.